Below are 8 T cell receptor beta chains sequenced from a single sample in a study of CD8 T cells in ankylosing spondylitis. TCRdb reprocessed the 5' RACE reads with MiXCR, giving one entry per CDR3 protein. The sample lists under 250,000 distinct CDR3 sequences, about 30% occurring once. Sample: blood, either unsorted or a sorted T cell fraction (not recorded which). These receptors came from a male donor with ankylosing spondylitis or in good health (not recorded which).

V usage is TRBV7-3 and J usage is TRBJ1-6, with 10 bases matching TRBD1. CDR3 size: 14 residues. Germline trimming cut 5 bases from V and 10 bases from J; bases unmatched to any gene: 5. Germline V lookup: CDR1 SGHTA, CDR2 FQGTGA. Here the CDR3 DNA reads TGTGCCAGCAGCGAAGGGACAGGGGCCTCACCCCTCCACTTT. Its translation: CASSEGTGASPLHF.

The V call is TRBV5-5, the J call TRBJ1-5; TRBD1 matches at 9 bases. The germline CDR1 and CDR2 sequences are SGHKS and YYEKEE (reference sequence). After removal of 0 bases from V and 4 bases from J, the junction contained 2 bases not matched to a gene. There are 15 residues in the CDR3. CDR3 coding DNA: TGTGCCAGCAGCTTGGGGACAGGGGCTAATCAGCCCCAGCATTTT. Translating it yields CASSLGTGANQPQHF.

This clonotype has a handful of counts. The gene calls are TRBV10-3 and TRBJ1-3, with unresolved D. The CDR3 spans 15 residues. V dropped 10 bases and J dropped 0 bases, with 16 bases sitting between them. Germline V CDR1 and CDR2: ENHRY, SYGVKD. CDR3 protein: CATRAVGNSGNTIYF. In DNA form, the CDR3 reads TGTGCCACCCGAGCTGTGGGTAACTCTGGAAACACCATATATTTT.

This clonotype has more than one count but fewer than ten. J is TRBJ2-7 and V is TRBV5-1, with TRBD1 matching 7 bases. J lost 2 bases, V lost 4 bases, and 6 bases had no gene match. The length of the CDR3 is 14 residues. In germline, CDR1 is SGHRS, CDR2 YFSETQ. The CDR3 nucleotides read TGCGCCAGCAGCAACGGACAGGTGGCCTACGAGCAGTACTTC. It encodes CASSNGQVAYEQYF.

This rearrangement joins TRBV20-1 to TRBJ1-2; no reliable D call. Germline CDR1 DFQATT, CDR2 SNEGSKA (reference sequence). This CDR3 comprises 16 residues. Trimming pared 0 bases from V and 3 bases from J, leaving 17 bases between. The CDR3 loop reads CSARDRRELKDYGYTF. The CDR3 DNA is TGCAGTGCTAGAGATCGCCGGGAGTTAAAGGACTATGGCTACACCTTC.

The chain employs TRBV5-1 and TRBJ2-2; no reliable D call. Between the trimmed V and J ends, which lost 0 bases and 3 bases, there was a span of 9 bases. CDR1 is SGHRS and CDR2 is YFSETQ in the germline V gene. This CDR3 spans 15 amino acids. The CDR3: CASSLVRGDTGELFF. CDR3 DNA sequence: TGCGCCAGCAGCTTGGTCCGTGGCGACACCGGGGAGCTGTTTTTT.

The chain has TRBV20-1 and TRBJ1-3, with a tentative D call TRBD1 (5 bases). Germline V CDR1 and CDR2: DFQATT, SNEGSKA (reference sequence). The V end was cut by 4 bases, the J end by 2 bases, with 12 bases between. CDR3 length equals 14 residues. This CDR3 reads CSAIPGKAGNTIYF. The CDR3 bases are TGCAGTGCTATCCCAGGGAAGGCTGGAAACACCATATATTTT.

The chain links TRBV20-1 to TRBJ1-5; the D gene is possibly TRBD1 (5 bases). The CDR3 runs to 15 residues. The germline V gene encodes CDR1 DFQATT and CDR2 SNEGSKA (reference sequence). V lost 0 bases to trimming and J lost 11 bases, with 20 bases between them. The CDR3 protein is CSAREAGPFREAQHF. The CDR3 DNA reads as TGCAGTGCTAGAGAGGCAGGGCCCTTCAGGGAGGCCCAGCATTTT.